This T cell receptor beta chain was sequenced for a study of cytomegalovirus exposure and HLA in healthy donors (dated by TCRdb to 2016 to 2017). Background for the entire study: An earlier analysis of some 600 of the donors reported around 280 Gb of sequence data and around 100 million unique TCR beta sequences obtained from about 200 million T cells. About 280 gigabases of sequencing data and 91 million or so unique TCR sequences made up an early release that covered around 640 HLA-typed donors. Of the roughly 400 genotyped donors, approximately 82% fell in the genetic ancestry cluster associated with self-reported Caucasian donors. The study aimed to test whether cataloging public T cell receptors could reveal signatures of past pathogen exposure. Using immunosequencing, the study profiled T cell repertoires from approximately 700 subjects and related those repertoires to cytomegalovirus serostatus. A separate validation cohort of more than 100 different subjects was used in addition to the approximately 700-subject first cohort. High-throughput TCR immunosequencing, statistical association of individual TCRs with disease status, and machine learning were combined to predict cytomegalovirus infection status. In a later analysis, previously published TCR beta repertoires from 600 to 850 donors were re-analyzed and high-resolution HLA genotyping was added so that TCR occurrence patterns could be studied. In the later analysis, no new phenotypic data were used to find candidate immune exposures; instead, reliance was placed on TCR beta sequences and their occurrence across donors. An earlier analysis of approximately 630 of the donors applied high-throughput TCR beta sequencing to assess whether each TCR beta V gene segment acted as functional or pseudogenic. Donor age, sex, ethnicity and CMV serostatus were compiled together with the repertoire data. In a later genetic analysis, genome-wide SNP genotypes for about 55% of the 666 donors were used, and that subset was treated as a discovery cohort. Every repertoire in the discovery cohort had been generated on one and the same sequencing platform. Both class I and class II loci were covered by HLA typing, at four-digit resolution. Typing coverage differed by locus: A, B, C, DRB1 and DQB1 were typed in roughly 620-630 donors, DQA1 in around 500, DPA1 in approximately 610, and DPB1 in just under 490. Because of strong linkage in the cohort, 4 to 6 DR-DQ haplotypes were treated as single units for association and clustering. Among about 400 genotyped donors of the cohort, an average of approximately 240,000 unique TCR beta nucleotide sequences was sequenced per donor, of which about 19% were non-productive. Study-wide findings and limitations: Because counts were too low, roughly 17 rarely observed V segments, including chromosome 9 orphons, were left out of the earlier analysis of about 620 of the donors. A later analysis associated 15,000 to 20,000 TCR beta sequences with specific HLA alleles at a false discovery rate of 0.05. Only TCR beta chains were sequenced in this cohort, and the absence of alpha or paired-chain data limited detectable features. Most TCR sequences were seen in very few donors, while some public TCRs were found in many individuals. In a later analysis, several top co-occurrence clusters were reported to appear linked to parvovirus B19, influenza, CMV and Epstein-Barr virus. A cluster of highly shared sequence variants was judged likely to be a technical artifact of the sequencing pipeline. In a later genetic analysis, a missense DCLRE1C variant was associated with V-gene and J-gene trimming of TCR beta chains, and the association was replicated in an independent cohort. According to a later genetic analysis, donors in an Asian-associated ancestry cluster had fewer N-insertions in productive TCRs than the approximately 710-donor mean. In a later analysis, TCR association rates were found to vary across HLA loci, with the most associated TCRs seen for DRB1 alleles and the fewest for HLA-C alleles. According to the authors, the approach could potentially be generalized to other disease states and immunological phenotypes. In a later analysis, HLA-associated TCR beta chains showed more clonal expansion and lower generation probabilities than non-associated chains that were equally common. In vitro tests confirmed that a few of the cytomegalovirus-associated TCR beta chains recognize cytomegalovirus antigens. Cytomegalovirus status was reported to be diagnosed by the classifier with high specificity and sensitivity in both the original and validation cohorts. Correlated functional status among segregating V segments might be attributable to linkage disequilibrium, but an unknown experimental factor could not be ruled out. HLA typing was unavailable for some donors at each locus, so association tests used only the typed subset. A later analysis found that most CMV-associated TCR beta chains appeared HLA-restricted, with HLA associations seemingly driven largely by CMV exposure. In an earlier analysis of roughly 500 of the donors, most TCR beta V segments appeared in productive rearrangements about 87% or about 30% of the time, broadly matching IMGT annotations. Roughly uniform sequencing depth across donors was assumed in presence/absence analyses, although this assumption may not hold. Strong co-occurrence of HLA alleles, especially DR and DQ, made assigning TCR associations to individual alleles difficult. The study listed approximately 150 TCR beta chains as associated with cytomegalovirus. CMV serostatus was the only immune exposure information available for the cohort. A further reported finding was that TCR beta sequences accurately predicted the HLA-A and HLA-B alleles for most subjects in the first cohort.

The cohort consisted of hundreds of healthy bone marrow donors. All cohort members were sampled while nominally healthy, although unrecorded immune exposures were likely present. The donor was CMV seropositive and was included in the group of 250 to 300 seropositive cohort members. Every donor gave a peripheral blood sample, and the peripheral blood mononuclear cells from that sample were used for TCR beta sequencing. Genomic DNA extraction from the blood cell samples was performed with the Qiagen DNeasy Blood Extraction Kit. This clone was seen a handful of times. Its cognate antigen has yet to be identified. Base qualities are not recorded, but no much larger clone differs from it by a single base. Libraries were constructed by the immunoSEQ multiplex PCR assay. The multiplex PCR relied on a mix of 60 forward primers for TCR Vbeta segments and 13 reverse primers for TCR Jbeta segments. The CDR3 region of rearranged TCR beta genes was amplified from genomic DNA with a multiplex PCR assay. The Illumina HiSeq System was used to sequence the amplified TCR beta libraries as 87-base-pair reads. The authors processed their data as follows. A later analysis counted approximately 74 million unique TCR beta chains across the 550 to 750 repertoires, and 9.5 million to 11 million of these chains were shared by at least two donors. A nearest-neighbor algorithm error-corrected the raw reads and collapsed the reads into unique sequences, merging closely related sequences to remove PCR and sequencing errors. Alignment of CDR3 sequences to IMGT reference sequences was used to assign V, D and J gene segments. For a sequence to be retained, a match of at least six nucleotides was required to both a V gene segment and a J gene segment. A rearrangement counted as productive if the CDR3 had no stop codons and remained in frame with V and J, and every other rearrangement counted as non-productive. Following IMGT convention, CDR3 was defined as the stretch from the second conserved V-encoded cysteine to the conserved J-encoded phenylalanine. The earlier analysis of approximately 590 of the donors excluded any sequence lacking an unambiguous match to a single V gene segment. In an earlier analysis of 450 to 700 of the donors, V segments were called functional above 56.7% productive rearrangements and were called segregating when the between-donor standard deviation exceeded 5%. To diagnose cytomegalovirus status from the catalog of TCR beta chain sequences, a statistical classification framework was built. A later analysis assigned V and J genes by comparing TCR nucleotide sequences with IMGT/GENE-DB human TR gene sequences. The TCRdist pipeline was used in a later analysis to assign CDR3 sequences and most-parsimonious VDJ recombination scenarios. In a later analysis, each TCR beta chain was defined by its CDR3 amino acid sequence together with its V-gene family, and reads without a unique V-gene family were excluded. As a way to deal with suspected cross-contamination and a sequencing artifact, a later analysis dropped 640 or so nucleotide sequences that were highly shared and had low generation probability. In a later analysis, a clonal expansion index for each public chain was calculated from normalized within-repertoire ranks of inferred template counts. In a later analysis, generation probabilities were computed using a VDJ recombination model fitted to out-of-frame rearrangements, and the results were checked against IGoR. In a later analysis, hypergeometric tests were used to score TCR-TCR, TCR-HLA and TCR-CMV co-occurrence, with a repertoire-size bias correction applied to TCR pairs. False discovery rates were estimated in a later analysis by permuting HLA or CMV assignments 20 times. A later analysis grouped co-occurring TCRs with DBSCAN, adding TCRdist sequence similarity when clustering within HLA-allele-positive subsets. For co-occurrence clustering, repertoires with fewer than 30,000 or more than 120,000 public chains were excluded, along with four to six repertoires with anomalous nucleotide sharing. The table comes from immuneACCESS by way of TCRdb, which keeps in-frame sequences with V and J called. Part of the clones is missing from these tables; in studies checked, under half for an unresolved V gene and the rest for unknown reasons. The D gene and trimming were derived from the DNA, and the V and J assignments and clone size from that table. The sample has roughly 160,000 clones on record, roughly 79% of them singletons. Together, the top ten hold over 11% of the sample.

Sequenced input: PBMCs. The receptor's source is a man aged 45 to 65 in good health and CMV-seropositive.

The DNA sequence follows: TGTGCCAGTAGTATCGGGACAACCTACGAGCAGTACTTC. Its amino acids are CASSIGTTYEQYF. In this chain, TRBV19 is recombined with TRBJ2-7; TRBD1 is possibly the D segment (6 matching bases). The CDR3 sequence holds 13 residues, the cysteine and phenylalanine included. The only DNA kept is the CDR3, 39 bases in frame from the first base. The V and J ends are trimmed by 3 bases and 2 bases, leaving 8 bases between them. According to the germline V gene (reference sequence), CDR1 reads LNHDA and CDR2 reads SQIVND.